A selection of T cell receptor beta chains follows, all from one sample in a study of cytomegalovirus exposure and HLA in healthy donors. Profiled with immunoSEQ multiplex PCR; TCRdb holds only in-frame clones, not every one. The profile shows under 200,000 clones, roughly 70% of them singletons. The sequenced sample consisted of PBMCs. These TCRs come from a girl under 18 in good health and CMV-seronegative. Both conserved end residues are part of each CDR3. A D gene is named only where the DNA matches it firmly. Rows give clone size only sometimes, using once, few, many, or a class for an expanded clone.

J gene	V gene	D gene	clone size	CDR3 DNA	CDR3 protein
TRBJ1-2	TRBV4-2	TRBD1	few	TGTGCCAGCAGCCAAGAGGGACAGGGAGGTGGCTACACCTTC	CASSQEGQGGGYTF
TRBJ2-5	TRBV11-2	NA	NA	TGTGCCAGCAGCTTAGCCAGGGGAGTTATCCAAGAGACCCAGTACTTC	CASSLARGVIQETQYF
TRBJ1-3	TRBV29-1	NA	few	TGCAGCGTTGGTGCGACAGACTCCGGAAACACCATATATTTT	CSVGATDSGNTIYF
TRBJ2-2	TRBV5-8	NA	NA	TGTGCCAGCAGCCCCCCCCCAGGAGGGGCTAGGACCGGGGAGCTGTTTTTT	CASSPPPGGARTGELFF
TRBJ2-3	TRBV4-1	TRBD2	few	TGCGCCAGCAGCCAAGAGGGACTAGCGGGGTACACAGATACGCAGTATTTT	CASSQEGLAGYTDTQYF
TRBJ2-5	TRBV5-1	TRBD1	NA	TGCGCCAGCAAACAGGGGTCAGGGAAAGAGACCCAGTACTTC	CASKQGSGKETQYF
TRBJ1-2	TRBV5-1	TRBD1	few	TGCGCCAGCAGCTTGAAGGGACAGGGGGCGGAGAACTATGGCTACACCTTC	CASSLKGQGAENYGYTF
TRBJ1-1	TRBV30	NA	NA	TGTGCCTGGTTCCGGGGACAAGAAGCTTTCTTT	CAWFRGQEAFF
TRBJ1-1	TRBV19	NA	NA	TGTGCCAGTAGTACAACAGCGAACACTGAAGCTTTCTTT	CASSTTANTEAFF
TRBJ2-1	TRBV5-6	TRBD2	NA	TGTGCCAGCAGCTTGGTGAGCGGGACTAGTACAAGGGAGCAGTTCTTC	CASSLVSGTSTREQFF
TRBJ2-1	TRBV15	NA	NA	TGTGCCACCAGCAGACTAGGAGCTGACAATGAGCAGTTCTTC	CATSRLGADNEQFF
TRBJ2-1	TRBV10-1	TRBD2	NA	TGCGCCAGCAGTGATAGCGGGGGCCTAGTTTACAATGAGCAGTTCTTC	CASSDSGGLVYNEQFF